The 25 T cell receptor beta chains below all came from one sample that was sequenced in a study of cytomegalovirus exposure and HLA in healthy donors. PCR amplification relied on 60 Vbeta primers (plus 13 Jbeta primers). Using immunoSEQ multiplex PCR, the repertoire was profiled, and TCRdb retains in-frame clones only, with some absent. The table has 98,000 or so clones, about three quarters seen once. Sequencing was done on a sample of PBMCs. These receptors were collected from a human donor in good health.

This CDR3 reads CASSIGQLKYF. CDR3 bases: TGTGCCAGCAGCATCGGACAGTTGAAGTACTTC. The gene calls are TRBV5-8 and TRBJ2-7, with D perhaps matching TRBD1 (6 bases). The germline V and J ends were trimmed by 4 bases and 11 bases, with 13 bases remaining between them. Germline V lookup: CDR1 SGHTS, CDR2 YDEGEE. This CDR3 comprises 11 residues.

V gene TRBV11-2 combines with J gene TRBJ1-4; 8 bases are a match to TRBD1. Germline assignment: CDR1 SGHAT and CDR2 FQNNGV. The J segment lost 0 bases and the V segment lost 8 bases, leaving 5 bases of the junction unmatched. The CDR3 sequence is 15 residues long. The CDR3 region has the DNA TGTGCCAGCGGAGGACAGGGCGCAACTAATGAAAAACTGTTTTTT. It is translated as CASGGQGATNEKLFF.

This chain connects TRBV5-4 to TRBJ2-5; 9 bases line up with TRBD1. The J call may be wrong; the DNA end is better matched by TRBJ2-7. Germline V gives CDR1 SGHNT, CDR2 YYREEE (reference sequence). The CDR3 is 13 residues long. CDR3 protein: CASSLQGANEQYF. The CDR3 DNA follows: TGTGCCAGCAGCCTACAGGGGGCTAACGAGCAGTACTTC.

This clone came up once. The chain has TRBV19 and TRBJ1-5, with 12 nucleotides matching TRBD1. Losses at the gene ends were 4 bases for V and 5 bases for J; bases not matched to a gene: 3. The CDR3 covers 15 residues. Per the germline V gene, CDR1 is LNHDA and CDR2 is SQIVND (reference sequence). The CDR3 protein is CASSTGTGGDQPQHF. The CDR3 DNA sequence: TGTGCCAGTAGTACAGGGACAGGGGGCGATCAGCCCCAGCATTTT.

The gene calls are TRBV11-1 and TRBJ2-5, with D tentatively TRBD2 (6 bases). CDR1 and CDR2 from the germline V gene are SGHAT and FQDESV (reference sequence). The CDR3 sequence is 13 residues long. Trimming shortened V by 5 bases and J by 5 bases, and 12 bases separated the two germline ends. CDR3 bases: TGTGCCAGCAGCCCAGGGACTTTGGAGACCCAGTACTTC. The encoded protein is CASSPGTLETQYF.

The chain is built from TRBV27 and TRBJ1-6; 10 nucleotides line up with TRBD1. Losses at the gene ends were 2 bases for V and 10 bases for J; bases not matched to a gene: 11. In germline, CDR1 is MNHEY, CDR2 SMNVEV (reference sequence). CDR3 length: 17 residues. The CDR3 sequence is CASSLGTGASRRSPLHF. CDR3 sequence (DNA): TGTGCCAGCAGTTTAGGGACAGGGGCCTCTCGCAGGTCACCCCTCCACTTT.

The V and J genes are TRBV5-4 and TRBJ1-1, with 7 bases identical to TRBD1. Trimming took 6 bases from V and 3 from J; bases not matched to a gene: 17. The CDR3 runs to 17 residues. CDR1 and CDR2 from the germline V gene are SGHNT and YYREEE (reference sequence). The CDR3 DNA reads as TGTGCCAGCACCAGGGGGGATAGGGGTTTAGGTTACACTGAAGCTTTCTTT. Encoded protein: CASTRGDRGLGYTEAFF.

V usage is TRBV7-2 and J usage is TRBJ2-7; D gene unclear. This CDR3 comprises 13 residues. The V gene lost 5 bases and the J gene lost 2 bases, with 10 bases spanning the gap. Germline CDR1 is SGHTA and CDR2 is FQGNSA. The CDR3 loop is CASSRTYTYEQYF. The CDR3 coding sequence is TGTGCCAGCAGCCGAACATATACCTACGAGCAGTACTTC.

This rearrangement joins TRBV19 to TRBJ1-2, with 7 bases fitting TRBD1. The germline gives CDR1 LNHDA, CDR2 SQIVND (reference sequence). Germline trimming cut 3 bases from V and 7 bases from J; bases unmatched to any gene: 8. The CDR3 covers 14 residues. DNA of the CDR3: TGTGCCAGTAGTATCACAGGGGAGTCGAGTGGCTACACCTTC. Translated: CASSITGESSGYTF.

This clone showed up just a few times. CDR3 DNA sequence: TGCGCCAGCAGCCACGCCGTGTCGGGTGAAGCTTTCTTT. Amino acids: CASSHAVSGEAFF. V is TRBV4-3 and J is TRBJ1-1; D is undetermined. This CDR3 region has 13 residues. Trimming removed 3 bases at V and 7 bases at J, with 12 bases between. Germline V gene sequence: CDR1 LGHNA, CDR2 YSLEER.

This chain uses TRBV11-3 with TRBJ2-7; tentatively, D is TRBD2 (6 bases). Germline V gives CDR1 SGHNT, CDR2 YENEEA. V was shortened by 6 bases and J by 3 bases, with 21 bases between the two germline ends. This CDR3 region has 16 residues. CDR3 coding DNA: TGTGCCAGCAGTAAGGCCTCCGGAGGGTTCGGCTACGAGCAGTACTTC. This codes for CASSKASGGFGYEQYF.

The rearrangement uses TRBV13 and TRBJ1-2; weak D call: TRBD1 (6 bases). Germline V lookup: CDR1 PRHDT, CDR2 FYEKMQ (reference sequence). V lost 5 bases and J 4 bases, leaving 11 bases between the germline ends. The CDR3 has 13 residues. For the CDR3, the DNA is TGTGCCAGCAGCGCTACAGGGATCTATGGCTACACCTTC. It specifies CASSATGIYGYTF.

The rearrangement links TRBV5-6 to TRBJ2-7, with 12 bases lining up with TRBD2. The CDR3 contains 15 residues. The V gene's germline CDR1 is SGHDT and CDR2 YYEEEE. The V segment lost 4 bases and the J segment 3 bases; nucleotides outside the gene matches: 5. The CDR3 sequence: CASSAGLAGHYEQYF. DNA for the CDR3: TGTGCCAGCAGCGCTGGACTAGCGGGACACTACGAGCAGTACTTC.

This chain uses TRBV29-1 with TRBJ1-5; 8 bases line up with TRBD1. The trim removed 3 bases at V and 6 bases at J, leaving 4 bases unmatched. The CDR3 totals 13 residues. CDR1 and CDR2 from the germline V gene are SQVTM and ANQGSEA. CDR3 residues: CSVEQGAGQPQHF. Here the CDR3 DNA reads TGCAGCGTTGAGCAGGGGGCAGGTCAGCCCCAGCATTTT.

This clone has more than one count but fewer than ten. This sequence joins TRBV5-4 and TRBJ2-7, with 8 bases fitting TRBD1. Germline CDR1 reads SGHNT; CDR2 reads YYREEE (reference sequence). This CDR3 is built from 15 residues. V lost 4 bases and J lost 4; bases outside the gene matches: 10. The CDR3 spells CASSTRRTGRYEQYF. The CDR3 DNA sequence: TGTGCCAGCAGCACCCGCCGGACAGGGAGATACGAGCAGTACTTC.

The chain combines TRBV6-1 with TRBJ1-6, with D unresolved. The CDR3 has 11 residues. V was pared by 0 bases and J by 14 bases, with 5 bases between. The germline gives CDR1 MNHNS, CDR2 SASEGT. In DNA, the CDR3 is TGTGCCAGCAGTGAAGCCCCGTCCCTCCACTTT. Residues: CASSEAPSLHF.

CDR3 coding DNA: TGCGCCAGCAGCTTCGGCGGGAGGAATGGTGAGACCCAGTACTTC. It codes for CASSFGGRNGETQYF. This rearrangement joins TRBV5-1 to TRBJ2-5; 8 bases match TRBD2. The CDR3 runs to 15 residues. The V segment lost 2 bases and the J segment 5 bases; nucleotides outside the gene matches: 8. Germline V gives CDR1 SGHRS, CDR2 YFSETQ.

DNA of the CDR3: TGTGCCAGTAGTAAGTCGTTAGCAGAAAAGCAGTTCTTC. Translation gives CASSKSLAEKQFF. This chain connects TRBV19 to TRBJ2-1; D is uncertain. Germline V gene sequence: CDR1 LNHDA, CDR2 SQIVND (reference sequence). There are 13 residues in the CDR3. The V and J ends lost 4 bases and 11 bases respectively, with 15 bases between them.

The rearrangement links TRBV6-4 to TRBJ2-2, with 7 bases identical to TRBD2. Per the germline V gene, CDR1 is MRHNA and CDR2 is SNTAGT. The CDR3 has 15 amino acids. The ends lost 2 bases at V and 5 bases at J; junction bases unmatched: 5. Here the CDR3 DNA reads TGTGCCAGCAGTGACGGATCTAGCGGAACCGGGGAGCTGTTTTTT. Protein product: CASSDGSSGTGELFF.

The gene calls are TRBV9 and TRBJ1-5; the D is unclear. Germline CDR1 is SGDLS and CDR2 is YYNGEE. The CDR3 is 14 residues long. V lost 0 bases, J lost 7 bases, and 11 bases lay in between. The CDR3 coding sequence is TGTGCCAGCAGCGTAGGCGGGTCCAGCCAGCCCCAGCATTTT. Translated, it gives CASSVGGSSQPQHF.

V is TRBV18 and J is TRBJ2-7; D gene uncertain. The CDR3 extends over 12 amino acids. CDR1 KGHSH and CDR2 LQKENI come from the germline V gene. With 3 bases removed from V and 3 bases from J, the gap between germline ends came to 6 bases. CDR3 in amino acids: CASSPGGYEQYF. DNA of the CDR3: TGTGCCAGCTCACCTGGCGGCTACGAGCAGTACTTC. Drawing the rest from reference TRBV18 and TRBJ2-7, the complete variable domain is NAGVMQNPRHLVRRRGQEARLRCSPMKGHSHVYWYRQLPEEGLKFMVYLQKENIIDESGMPKERFSAEFPKEGPSILRIQQVVRGDSAAYFCASSPGGYEQYFGPGTRLTVT.

The chain combines TRBV25-1 with TRBJ2-7, with TRBD2 matching over 10 bases. CDR1 and CDR2 (germline): MGHDK, SYGVNS. The CDR3 contains 17 residues. The J segment lost 5 bases and the V segment lost 2 bases, leaving 12 bases of the junction unmatched. CDR3 residues: CASSEGPSGGWPNEQYF. Here the CDR3 DNA reads TGTGCCAGCAGTGAAGGCCCTAGCGGGGGATGGCCCAACGAGCAGTACTTC.

This clone has a single count. The chain uses TRBV19 and TRBJ2-7; tentatively, D is TRBD1 (5 bases). CDR1 is LNHDA, CDR2 SQIVND, per germline (reference sequence). The CDR3 loop spans 14 amino acids. Trimming pared 3 bases from V and 1 base from J, leaving 10 bases between. The CDR3 loop is CASSIQGRSYEQYF. The CDR3 DNA sequence: TGTGCCAGTAGTATCCAGGGAAGATCCTACGAGCAGTACTTC.

The V and J genes are TRBV25-1 and TRBJ2-7, with a tentative D call TRBD1 (5 bases). Germline V CDR1 and CDR2: MGHDK, SYGVNS. Trimming cost V 2 bases and J 3 bases, with 11 bases left between them. The CDR3 covers 14 residues. This chain's CDR3 is CASSEDSSGYEQYF. CDR3 coding DNA: TGTGCCAGCAGTGAAGACAGCTCGGGCTACGAGCAGTACTTC.

V usage is TRBV2 and J usage is TRBJ2-2; D is possibly TRBD1 (6 bases). CDR1 is SNHLY and CDR2 is FYNNEI in the germline V gene. V was pared by 10 bases and J by 1 base, with 19 bases between. The CDR3 contains 16 residues. Here the CDR3 DNA reads TGTGCCACCCTAACAGGGACGCTAGGGAACACCGGGGAGCTGTTTTTT. Protein: CATLTGTLGNTGELFF. The variable domain in full, completed from reference TRBV2 and TRBJ2-2, reads EPEVTQTPSHQVTQMGQEVILRCVPISNHLYFYWYRQILGQKVEFLVSFYNNEISEKSEIFDDQFSVERPDGSNFTLKIRSTKLEDSAMYFCATLTGTLGNTGELFFGEGSRLTVL.